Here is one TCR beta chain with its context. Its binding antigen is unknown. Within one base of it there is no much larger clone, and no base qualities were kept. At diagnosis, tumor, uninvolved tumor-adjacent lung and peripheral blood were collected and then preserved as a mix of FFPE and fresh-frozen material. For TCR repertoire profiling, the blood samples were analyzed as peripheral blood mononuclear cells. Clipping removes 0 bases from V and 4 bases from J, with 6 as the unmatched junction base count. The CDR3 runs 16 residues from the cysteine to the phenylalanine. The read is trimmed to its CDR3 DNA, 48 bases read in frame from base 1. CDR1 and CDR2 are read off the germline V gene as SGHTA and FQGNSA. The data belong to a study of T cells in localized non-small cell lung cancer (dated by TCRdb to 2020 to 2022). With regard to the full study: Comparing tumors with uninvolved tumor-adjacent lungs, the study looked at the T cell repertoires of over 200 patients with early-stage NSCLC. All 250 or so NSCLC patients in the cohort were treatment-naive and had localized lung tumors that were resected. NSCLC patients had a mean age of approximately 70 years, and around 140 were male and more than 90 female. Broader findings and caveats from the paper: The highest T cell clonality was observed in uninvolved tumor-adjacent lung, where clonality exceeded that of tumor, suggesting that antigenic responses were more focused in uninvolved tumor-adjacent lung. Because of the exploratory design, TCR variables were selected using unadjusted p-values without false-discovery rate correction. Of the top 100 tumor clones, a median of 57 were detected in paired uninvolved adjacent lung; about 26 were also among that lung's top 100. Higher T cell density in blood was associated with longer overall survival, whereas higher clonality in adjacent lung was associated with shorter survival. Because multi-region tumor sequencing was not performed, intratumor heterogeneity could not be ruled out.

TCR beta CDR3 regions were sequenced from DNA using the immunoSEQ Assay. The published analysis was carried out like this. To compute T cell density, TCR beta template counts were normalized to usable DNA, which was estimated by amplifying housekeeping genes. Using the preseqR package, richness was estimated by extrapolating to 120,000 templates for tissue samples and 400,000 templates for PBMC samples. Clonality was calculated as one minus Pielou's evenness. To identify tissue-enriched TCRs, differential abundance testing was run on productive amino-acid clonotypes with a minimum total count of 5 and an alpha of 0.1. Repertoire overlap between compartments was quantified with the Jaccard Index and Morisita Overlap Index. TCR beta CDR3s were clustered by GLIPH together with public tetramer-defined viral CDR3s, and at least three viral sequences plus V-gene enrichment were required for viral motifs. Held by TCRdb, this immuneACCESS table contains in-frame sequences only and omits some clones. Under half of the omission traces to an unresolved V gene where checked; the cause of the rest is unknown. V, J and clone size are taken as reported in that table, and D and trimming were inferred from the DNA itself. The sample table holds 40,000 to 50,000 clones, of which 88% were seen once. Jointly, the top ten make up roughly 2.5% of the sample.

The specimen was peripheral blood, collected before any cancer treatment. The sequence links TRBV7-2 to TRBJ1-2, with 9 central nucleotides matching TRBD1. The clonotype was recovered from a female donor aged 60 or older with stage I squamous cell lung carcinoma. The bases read TGTGCCAGCAGCTTAGCGGGACAGGGAGGCATCTATGGCTACACCTTC. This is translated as CASSLAGQGGIYGYTF.